Given below is one TCR beta chain in context. What it binds is unknown. The sample comes from a study of CD8 T cells in Susac syndrome. Study-wide results and limits: Only a relatively small number of individuals were included in the TCR sequencing and HLA analysis.

The RNA input was about 0.45 to 1 ug, and it was reverse transcribed with random hexamers. MiXCR, run by TCRdb on the immunoSEQ multiplex PCR reads, gives a single entry per CDR3 protein. The repertoire has about 89,000 distinct CDR3 sequences, 90% to 95% of them found once; the top ten carry over 0.25%. This CDR3 comprises 15 residues. With 2 bases removed from V and 0 bases from J, the gap between germline ends came to 10 bases. CDR1 and CDR2 from the germline V gene are PRHDT and FYEKMQ (reference sequence). This rearrangement joins TRBV13 to TRBJ1-2, with no clear D. The origin of this receptor is a human donor in good health. The sequencing sample was made of CD8+ T cells from PBMCs. Written as DNA, the CDR3 is TGTGCCAGCAGCTTATCTCATATCTCTAACTATGGCTACACCTTC. It codes for CASSLSHISNYGYTF.